This T cell receptor beta chain was sequenced in a study of human T cells and chemical hapten exposure. TCRdb ran MiXCR on the RACE reads and lists one entry per CDR3 protein. The data contain 350,000 to 450,000 distinct CDR3 sequences, 5% to 6.5% of them singletons. V was clipped by 5 bases and J by 10 bases, with 12 bases between them. CDR1 is DFQATT, CDR2 SNEGSKA, per germline (reference sequence). This CDR3 has 11 amino acids. In its sample, this clonotype was seen a few times. Time point here: pre-sensitization, week 0. Sample treatment: therapeutic diphenylcyclopropenone sensitization with weekly scalp DPC.

This specimen consisted of whole blood, obtained in connection with sensitization to the hapten diphenylcyclopropenone (DPC). This chain joins TRBV20-1 and TRBJ2-1, with D possibly matching TRBD2 (6 bases). The sequence came from a woman aged 45-59 years with alopecia areata. Some clones in this sample may be carry-over from other donors' samples. As DNA, the CDR3 is TGCAGTGCTGGGACTGGACGGGAGCAGTTCTTC. This encodes CSAGTGREQFF.